A selection of T cell receptor beta chains follows, all from one sample in a study of siplizumab effects on memory and regulatory T cells. Some clones are missing from TCRdb's copy, which holds only in-frame ones; the method was immunoSEQ multiplex PCR. The table shows about 100,000 clones, with about 91% occurring only once. The sequenced sample consisted of CD4+ T cells sorted from blood. The receptor source for this set is a human donor in good health. The CDR3 runs from the conserved cysteine through the conserved F or W. Fields, in order: V gene, J gene, CDR3 protein.

V gene: TRBV19
J gene: TRBJ2-2
CDR3 protein: CASSVRDRVNQGELFF

V gene: TRBV14
J gene: TRBJ2-7
CDR3 protein: CASSHLGGPSYEQYF

V gene: TRBV27
J gene: TRBJ1-5
CDR3 protein: CASSYSSNQPQHF

V gene: TRBV21-1
J gene: TRBJ1-5
CDR3 protein: CASSIKSVGGPSNQPQHF

V gene: TRBV7-9
J gene: TRBJ2-2
CDR3 protein: CASSPGGPTHPGELFF

V gene: TRBV7-3
J gene: TRBJ1-2
CDR3 protein: CASSLPGLGGSLTF

V gene: TRBV6-5
J gene: TRBJ2-5
CDR3 protein: CASRRTYQETQYF

V gene: TRBV6-1
J gene: TRBJ2-1
CDR3 protein: CASSGGGAYNEQFF

V gene: TRBV2
J gene: TRBJ2-7
CDR3 protein: CASMEGTPWEQYF

V gene: TRBV27
J gene: TRBJ2-3
CDR3 protein: CASSLRWSSGVATQYF

V gene: TRBV6-1
J gene: TRBJ1-3
CDR3 protein: CASSELGAGNTIYF

V gene: TRBV7-3
J gene: TRBJ2-3
CDR3 protein: CASSVWGPGSDTQYF

V gene: TRBV7-9
J gene: TRBJ1-5
CDR3 protein: CASSRDRYQPQHF

V gene: TRBV18
J gene: TRBJ1-6
CDR3 protein: CASSPLAGDSYNSPLHF

V gene: TRBV4-3
J gene: TRBJ1-3
CDR3 protein: CASSQGVGTAGNTIYF

V gene: TRBV19
J gene: TRBJ1-1
CDR3 protein: CASSIGGLGRGNTEAFF

V gene: TRBV15
J gene: TRBJ2-7
CDR3 protein: CATSRRAAGGRDEQYF

V gene: TRBV5-1
J gene: TRBJ1-1
CDR3 protein: CASGPQGHSEAFF

V gene: TRBV14
J gene: TRBJ2-3
CDR3 protein: CASSQGFSGDTQYF

V gene: TRBV10-1
J gene: TRBJ2-3
CDR3 protein: CASSESTGGVSDTQYF

V gene: TRBV9
J gene: TRBJ2-3
CDR3 protein: CASSHSGGPDTQYF

V gene: TRBV6-5
J gene: TRBJ1-6
CDR3 protein: CASTPAGTANSPLHF

V gene: TRBV6-5
J gene: TRBJ2-1
CDR3 protein: CASSYEWRDNEQFF

V gene: TRBV6-6
J gene: TRBJ1-2
CDR3 protein: CASGDYGYTF

V gene: TRBV28
J gene: TRBJ1-5
CDR3 protein: CASSLLSQPQHF

V gene: TRBV19
J gene: TRBJ1-2
CDR3 protein: CASSIPGGGIYGYTF

V gene: TRBV7-3
J gene: TRBJ2-3
CDR3 protein: CASSLKGDTQYF

V gene: TRBV5-4
J gene: TRBJ2-7
CDR3 protein: CASSLAFVGSSYEQYF

V gene: TRBV6-1
J gene: TRBJ1-1
CDR3 protein: CASSGTGIVEAFF

V gene: TRBV7-6
J gene: TRBJ2-7
CDR3 protein: CASSYQGQGDYEQYF

V gene: TRBV28
J gene: TRBJ2-1
CDR3 protein: CASTLPRGGVYNEQFF

V gene: TRBV12-5
J gene: TRBJ2-1
CDR3 protein: CASGIGTSAPYNEQFF

V gene: TRBV7-2
J gene: TRBJ2-1
CDR3 protein: CASSSLFTSGAYNEQFF

V gene: TRBV4-2
J gene: TRBJ2-7
CDR3 protein: CASSETSGGTIYEQYF

V gene: TRBV19
J gene: TRBJ1-1
CDR3 protein: CASSMPLRTEAFF

V gene: TRBV14
J gene: TRBJ1-5
CDR3 protein: CVSSQGPNQPQHF

V gene: TRBV7-2
J gene: TRBJ2-5
CDR3 protein: CASSLGRTETQYF

V gene: TRBV5-6
J gene: TRBJ1-2
CDR3 protein: CASSQGQGVGYTF

V gene: TRBV6-5
J gene: TRBJ1-3
CDR3 protein: CASSYQRTGTGNTIYF

V gene: TRBV10-1
J gene: TRBJ2-7
CDR3 protein: CASSGPGSVRSSYEQYF

V gene: TRBV5-1
J gene: TRBJ2-1
CDR3 protein: CASRWTSGPNEQFF

V gene: TRBV5-1
J gene: TRBJ2-5
CDR3 protein: CASSATSGVQETQYF

V gene: TRBV4-1
J gene: TRBJ1-2
CDR3 protein: CASSQPVAGGYGYTF

V gene: TRBV4-1
J gene: TRBJ2-2
CDR3 protein: CAARGGDRVDGELFF

V gene: TRBV11-2
J gene: TRBJ1-6
CDR3 protein: CASSLDGESPLHF

V gene: TRBV6-6
J gene: TRBJ2-7
CDR3 protein: CASSRRQDIVYEQYF

V gene: TRBV6-6
J gene: TRBJ2-5
CDR3 protein: CASSHGQYQETQYF

V gene: TRBV28
J gene: TRBJ1-2
CDR3 protein: CASTRNGVSGYTF

V gene: TRBV6-5
J gene: TRBJ1-2
CDR3 protein: CASSLGTGGAYTF

V gene: TRBV5-1
J gene: TRBJ2-5
CDR3 protein: CASTYGGAETQYF

V gene: TRBV18
J gene: TRBJ1-5
CDR3 protein: CASSLGTGANQPQHF

V gene: TRBV11-2
J gene: TRBJ1-1
CDR3 protein: CASRVDGRATAFF

V gene: TRBV18
J gene: TRBJ2-3
CDR3 protein: CATSAGGRDTQYF

V gene: TRBV9
J gene: TRBJ1-6
CDR3 protein: CASSGDRGSNSPLHF

V gene: TRBV7-3
J gene: TRBJ1-3
CDR3 protein: CASSSTHGSGNTIYF